This T cell receptor (beta chain) was sequenced in a study of shared clonotypes between healthy human individuals. Clones were read by immunoSEQ multiplex PCR, and TCRdb kept only the in-frame ones, dropping some. The table has around 2.3 million clones, approximately 95% seen once; the top ten hold around 0.13%. The CDR3 totals 16 residues. Between the trimmed V and J ends, which lost 6 bases and 2 bases, there was a span of 19 bases. Germline CDR1 is SNHLY and CDR2 is FYNNEI. The receptor was derived from a man aged 18 to 30 in good health. V usage is TRBV2 and J usage is TRBJ1-1; no clear D. Material: naive CD4+ T cells sorted from blood. Subset noted: CD45RA+ positively selected. CDR3 coding DNA: TGTGCCAGCAGCCTAGCCGGAGGTCGGGTCAACACTGAAGCTTTCTTT. It is translated as CASSLAGGRVNTEAFF. The full variable domain, its missing parts supplied by reference TRBV2 and TRBJ1-1, is EPEVTQTPSHQVTQMGQEVILRCVPISNHLYFYWYRQILGQKVEFLVSFYNNEISEKSEIFDDQFSVERPDGSNFTLKIRSTKLEDSAMYFCASSLAGGRVNTEAFFGQGTRLTVV.